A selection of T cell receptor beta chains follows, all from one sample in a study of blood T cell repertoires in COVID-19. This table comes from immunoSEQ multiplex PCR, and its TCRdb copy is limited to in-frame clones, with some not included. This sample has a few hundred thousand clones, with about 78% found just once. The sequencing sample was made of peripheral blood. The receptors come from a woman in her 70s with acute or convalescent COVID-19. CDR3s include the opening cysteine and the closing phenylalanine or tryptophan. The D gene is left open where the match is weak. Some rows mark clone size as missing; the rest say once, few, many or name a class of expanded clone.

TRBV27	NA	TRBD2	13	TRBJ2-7	CASGGSGANEQYF	TGTGCCAGCGGTGGTAGCGGGGCTAACGAGCAGTACTTC
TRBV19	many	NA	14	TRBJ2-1	CASSSGGLNNEQFF	TGTGCCAGTAGTAGTGGGGGCCTGAACAATGAGCAGTTCTTC
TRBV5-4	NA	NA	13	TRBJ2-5	CASSLRGVETQYF	TGTGCCAGCAGCCTCAGGGGGGTAGAGACCCAGTACTTC
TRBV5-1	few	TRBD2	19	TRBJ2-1	CASSLLASGGRSQYNEQFF	TGCGCCAGCAGCTTGTTGGCTAGCGGGGGCCGGTCCCAATACAATGAGCAGTTCTTC
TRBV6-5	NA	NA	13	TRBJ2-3	CASRQGRTDTQYF	TGTGCCAGCAGGCAGGGGAGAACAGATACGCAGTATTTT
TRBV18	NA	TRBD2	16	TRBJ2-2	CASSPPGLASTGELFF	TGTGCCAGCTCACCACCGGGACTAGCTAGCACCGGGGAGCTGTTTTTT
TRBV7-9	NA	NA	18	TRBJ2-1	CASSLDGNRDGSSNEQFF	TGTGCCAGCAGCCTCGATGGAAACAGGGATGGGAGTTCCAATGAGCAGTTCTTC
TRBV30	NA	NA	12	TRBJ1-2	CAWSSRSWGYTF	TGTGCCTGGAGTTCTCGGAGTTGGGGCTACACCTTC
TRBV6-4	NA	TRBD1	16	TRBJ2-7	CASRFTLGQLSYEQYF	TGTGCCAGCAGATTCACTTTGGGACAGCTCTCCTACGAGCAGTACTTC
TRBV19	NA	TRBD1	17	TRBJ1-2	CASRPSADRAQRWGYTF	TGTGCCAGTAGACCCTCTGCCGACAGGGCACAGCGTTGGGGCTACACCTTC
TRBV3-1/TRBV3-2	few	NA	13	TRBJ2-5	CASSLNRVETQYF	TGTGCCAGCAGCCTAAACAGGGTTGAGACCCAGTACTTC
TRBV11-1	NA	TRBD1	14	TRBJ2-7	CASSHPTGTAEQYF	TGTGCCAGCAGCCATCCGACAGGGACAGCGGAGCAGTACTTC
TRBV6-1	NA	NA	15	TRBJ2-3	CASSDGVPSTDTQYF	TGTGCCAGCAGTGACGGGGTACCTAGCACAGATACGCAGTATTTT
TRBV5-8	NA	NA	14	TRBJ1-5	CASSLTGLNQPQHF	TGTGCCAGCAGCTTAACAGGGTTAAATCAGCCCCAGCATTTT
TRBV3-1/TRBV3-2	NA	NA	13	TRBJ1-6	CASSPSGISPLHF	TGTGCCAGCAGCCCTTCAGGGATTTCACCCCTCCACTTT
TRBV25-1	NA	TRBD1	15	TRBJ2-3	CASSAQGAITDTQYF	TGTGCCAGCAGTGCACAGGGGGCAATCACAGATACGCAGTATTTT
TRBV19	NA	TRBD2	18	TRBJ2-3	CASSIPLSGGGSTDTQYF	TGTGCCAGTAGTATCCCCCTTAGCGGGGGGGGAAGCACAGATACGCAGTATTTT
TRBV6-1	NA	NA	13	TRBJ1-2	CASSEVGVDGYTF	TGTGCCAGCAGTGAAGTAGGGGTAGACGGCTACACCTTC
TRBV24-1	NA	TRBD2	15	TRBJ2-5	CATSDWAGAGETQYF	TGTGCCACCAGTGATTGGGCGGGAGCGGGGGAGACCCAGTACTTC
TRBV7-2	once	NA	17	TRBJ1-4	CASSLLGGPATNEKLFF	TGTGCCAGCAGCCTTCTGGGGGGTCCAGCAACTAATGAAAAACTGTTTTTT
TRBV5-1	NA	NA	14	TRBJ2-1	CASSHDPPRDEQFF	TGCGCCAGCAGCCATGACCCACCCCGGGATGAGCAGTTCTTC
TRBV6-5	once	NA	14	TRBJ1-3	CATQTGPFGNTIYF	TGTGCCACCCAAACAGGGCCCTTCGGAAACACCATATATTTT
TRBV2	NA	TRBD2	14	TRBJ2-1	CASSGGAERNEQFF	TGTGCCAGCAGCGGGGGGGCCGAGAGGAATGAGCAGTTCTTC
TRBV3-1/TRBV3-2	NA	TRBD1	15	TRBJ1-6	CASSPSGTGHSPLHF	TGTGCCAGCAGCCCGTCCGGGACAGGCCATTCACCCCTCCACTTT
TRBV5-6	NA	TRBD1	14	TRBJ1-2	CASSLGQADYGYTF	TGTGCCAGCAGCCTAGGACAGGCTGACTATGGCTACACCTTC
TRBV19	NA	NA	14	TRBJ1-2	CASSFVQGWNGYTF	TGTGCCAGTAGTTTTGTACAGGGTTGGAATGGCTACACCTTC
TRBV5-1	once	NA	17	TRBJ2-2	CASSLASRGTNTGELFF	TGCGCCAGCAGCTTGGCCAGCCGGGGGACCAACACCGGGGAGCTGTTTTTT
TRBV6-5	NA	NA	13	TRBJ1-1	CASSGRYYTEAFF	TGTGCCAGCAGCGGCAGGTATTACACTGAAGCTTTCTTT
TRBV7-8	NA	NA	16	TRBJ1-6	CASSLERRELNSPLHF	TGTGCCAGCAGCTTAGAAAGACGGGAATTAAATTCACCCCTCCACTTT
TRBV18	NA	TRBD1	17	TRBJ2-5	CASSPPLGTGGAETQYF	TGTGCCAGCTCACCACCTCTTGGGACAGGGGGCGCAGAGACCCAGTACTTC
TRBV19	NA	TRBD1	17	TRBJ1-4	CASSIDQRDRGQNFLFF	TGTGCCAGTAGTATAGATCAGCGGGACAGGGGACAAAATTTTCTGTTTTTT
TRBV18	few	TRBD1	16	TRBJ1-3	CASSRGTVSAGNTIYF	TGTGCCAGCTCACGCGGGACAGTGTCGGCTGGAAACACCATATATTTT
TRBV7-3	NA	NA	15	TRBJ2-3	CASSLGRGMGDTQYF	TGTGCCAGCAGCTTAGGTAGGGGGATGGGAGATACGCAGTATTTT
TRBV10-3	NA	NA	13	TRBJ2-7	CAISGGGLLEQYF	TGTGCCATCAGTGGGGGGGGGCTCCTCGAGCAGTACTTC
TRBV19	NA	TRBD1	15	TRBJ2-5	CASSMGTGFGETQYF	TGTGCCAGTAGTATGGGGACAGGGTTCGGGGAGACCCAGTACTTC
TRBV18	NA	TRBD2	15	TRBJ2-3	CASSPTGGPTDTQYF	TGTGCCAGCTCACCGACGGGGGGACCCACAGATACGCAGTATTTT
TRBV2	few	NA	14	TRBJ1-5	CASSEQGRNQPQHF	TGTGCCAGCAGTGAACAGGGGCGCAATCAGCCCCAGCATTTT
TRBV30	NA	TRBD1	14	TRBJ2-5	CAWSVAGGAETQYF	TGTGCCTGGAGTGTGGCAGGGGGCGCAGAGACCCAGTACTTC
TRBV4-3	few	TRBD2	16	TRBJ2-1	CASSQDRPSGANEQFF	TGCGCCAGCAGCCAAGATAGGCCTAGCGGAGCCAATGAGCAGTTCTTC